This TCR beta chain was obtained from a study of T cell changes during pregnancy in multiple sclerosis. Only in-frame clones appear in the TCRdb table, and some are missing; sequencing was by immunoSEQ multiplex PCR. This sample has 15,000 to 20,000 clones, with 80% to 90% found just once. The germline V gene has CDR1 MNHEY and CDR2 SMNVEV (reference sequence). The length of the CDR3 is 15 residues. Trimming took 8 bases from V and 1 from J; bases not matched to a gene: 10. The chain joins TRBV27 to TRBJ2-7; 8 bases fit TRBD1. This TCR derives from a female donor in good health, enrolled as a control in a pregnancy study. Material: CD8+ T cells from peripheral blood mononuclear cells, obtained in the third trimester of pregnancy. The CDR3 loop is CASRVRQGASYEQYF. For the CDR3, the DNA is TGTGCCAGCCGAGTCCGGCAGGGGGCATCCTACGAGCAGTACTTC.